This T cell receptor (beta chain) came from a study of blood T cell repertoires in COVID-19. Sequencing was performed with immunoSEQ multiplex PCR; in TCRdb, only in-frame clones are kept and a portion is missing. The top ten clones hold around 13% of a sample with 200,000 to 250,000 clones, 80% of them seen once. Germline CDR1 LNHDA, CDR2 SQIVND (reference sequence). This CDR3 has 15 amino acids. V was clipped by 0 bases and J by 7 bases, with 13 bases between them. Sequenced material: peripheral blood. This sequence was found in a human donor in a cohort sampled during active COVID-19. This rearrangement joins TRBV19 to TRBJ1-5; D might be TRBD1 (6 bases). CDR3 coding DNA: TGTGCCAGTAGTATAGAAGGGCAGGGGAAGCAGCCCCAGCATTTT. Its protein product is CASSIEGQGKQPQHF.